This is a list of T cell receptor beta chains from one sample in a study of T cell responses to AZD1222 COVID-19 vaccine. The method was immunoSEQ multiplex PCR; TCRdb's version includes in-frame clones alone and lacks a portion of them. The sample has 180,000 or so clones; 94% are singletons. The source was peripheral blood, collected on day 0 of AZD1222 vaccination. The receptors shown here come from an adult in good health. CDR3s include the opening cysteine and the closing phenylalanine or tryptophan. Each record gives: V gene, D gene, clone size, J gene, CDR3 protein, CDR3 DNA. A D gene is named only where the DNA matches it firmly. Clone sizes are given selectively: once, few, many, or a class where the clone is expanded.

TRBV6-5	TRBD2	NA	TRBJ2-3	CASSRAGVTDTQYF	TGTGCCAGCAGTAGAGCGGGAGTGACAGATACGCAGTATTTT
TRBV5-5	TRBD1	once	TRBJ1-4	CASSLGTGQEKLFF	TGTGCCAGCAGTTTGGGGACAGGTCAGGAAAAACTGTTTTTT
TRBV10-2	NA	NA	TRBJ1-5	CATSDRLGNQPQHF	TGCGCCACCTCCGACAGACTGGGCAATCAGCCCCAGCATTTT
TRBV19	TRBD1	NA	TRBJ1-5	CASSSGQGYQPQHF	TGTGCCAGTAGCTCAGGACAGGGCTATCAGCCCCAGCATTTT
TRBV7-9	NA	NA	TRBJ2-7	CASTLKEGIEQYF	TGTGCCAGCACCCTAAAGGAAGGGATTGAGCAGTACTTC
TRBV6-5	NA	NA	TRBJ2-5	CASELARFETQYF	TGTGCCAGTGAGCTGGCGAGGTTTGAGACCCAGTACTTC
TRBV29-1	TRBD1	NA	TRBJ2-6	CSVAGTGVFSGANVLTF	TGCAGCGTTGCCGGGACAGGAGTTTTCTCTGGGGCCAACGTCCTGACTTTC
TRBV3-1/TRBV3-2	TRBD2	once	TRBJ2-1	CASSRRLAGGGNEQFF	TGTGCCAGCAGCCGGAGACTAGCGGGAGGGGGCAATGAGCAGTTCTTC
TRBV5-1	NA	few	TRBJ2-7	CASSFGPGLAYEQYF	NA
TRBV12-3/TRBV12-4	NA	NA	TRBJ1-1	CASRGTVSEAFF	TGTGCCAGCAGGGGGACCGTTTCGGAAGCTTTCTTT
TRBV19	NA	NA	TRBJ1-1	CASSINPQTTEAFF	TGTGCCAGTAGTATTAACCCGCAGACCACTGAAGCTTTCTTT
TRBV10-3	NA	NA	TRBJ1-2	CAISEGGIYGYTF	TGTGCCATCAGTGAAGGAGGGATCTATGGCTACACCTTC
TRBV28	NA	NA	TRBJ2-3	CASSPRFQQYF	TGTGCCAGCAGTCCTCGGTTTCAGCAGTATTTT
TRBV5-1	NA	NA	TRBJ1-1	CASSSDPAVNTEAFF	TGCGCCAGCAGCTCTGACCCAGCCGTGAACACTGAAGCTTTCTTT
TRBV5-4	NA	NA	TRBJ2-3	CASSPLPSSDTQYF	TGTGCCAGCAGCCCGCTCCCTAGCTCAGATACGCAGTATTTT
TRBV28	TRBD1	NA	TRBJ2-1	CASTYPRTGGGDEQFF	TGTGCCAGCACCTACCCTAGGACAGGGGGCGGGGATGAGCAGTTCTTC
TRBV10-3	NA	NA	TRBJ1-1	CAISPGRDTEAFF	TGTGCCATCAGCCCAGGGCGGGACACTGAAGCTTTCTTT
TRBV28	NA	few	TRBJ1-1	CASSLPYSTGTNTEAFF	TGTGCCAGCAGTTTACCCTATTCAACAGGGACGAACACTGAAGCTTTCTTT
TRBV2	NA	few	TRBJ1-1	CAEKQEINTEAFF	TGTGCCGAAAAACAGGAGATAAACACTGAAGCTTTCTTT
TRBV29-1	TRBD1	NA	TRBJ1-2	CSVEGGGYYGYTF	TGCAGCGTTGAGGGAGGGGGCTACTATGGCTACACCTTC
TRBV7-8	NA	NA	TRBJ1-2	CASSLAPRAYYGYTF	TGTGCCAGCAGCTTAGCCCCCAGGGCTTACTATGGCTACACCTTC
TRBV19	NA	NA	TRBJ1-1	CASKVSISGTVAFF	TGTGCCAGTAAGGTTTCGATTTCCGGGACGGTGGCTTTCTTT
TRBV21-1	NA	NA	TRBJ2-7	CASSKSDGFGGRLTYEQYF	TGTGCCAGCAGCAAAAGCGACGGGTTCGGCGGGAGGTTAACCTACGAGCAGTACTTC
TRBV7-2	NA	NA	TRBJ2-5	CASSLAVTQYF	TGTGCCAGCAGCTTAGCTGTGACCCAGTACTTC
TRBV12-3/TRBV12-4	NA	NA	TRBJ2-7	CASSGQFYEQYF	TGTGCCAGCAGTGGACAGTTCTACGAGCAGTACTTC
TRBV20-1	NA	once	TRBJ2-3	CSARVGDTQYF	TGCAGTGCTAGAGTGGGAGATACGCAGTATTTT
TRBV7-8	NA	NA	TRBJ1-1	CASSLAGGLYTEAFF	TGTGCCAGCAGCTTAGCAGGGGGGCTCTACACTGAAGCTTTCTTT
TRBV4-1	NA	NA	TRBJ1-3	CASSFSFSGNTIYF	TGCGCCAGCAGCTTCTCCTTCTCTGGAAACACCATATATTTT
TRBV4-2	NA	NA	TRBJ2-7	CASSGGLNYEQYF	TGTGCCAGCAGCGGGGGACTTAATTACGAGCAGTACTTC
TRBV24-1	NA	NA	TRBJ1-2	CATSDSGSGTYYGYTF	TGTGCCACCAGTGATTCAGGGAGCGGGACATACTATGGCTACACCTTC
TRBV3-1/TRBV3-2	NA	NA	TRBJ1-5	CASSPTWRSNQPQHF	TGTGCCAGCAGCCCGACTTGGAGAAGCAATCAGCCCCAGCATTTT
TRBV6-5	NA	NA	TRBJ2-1	CASVPGINEQFF	TGTGCCAGTGTACCGGGGATCAATGAGCAGTTCTTC